The 15 T cell receptor beta chains given below trace back to one sample, sequenced in a study of CD8 T cells in ankylosing spondylitis (dated by TCRdb to the late 2010s). Receptor amplification or capture employed 5' RACE. This sample was sequenced with an Illumina HiSeq 2500. Through fastp at Q25 and MiXCR, TCRdb rebuilt clones from the public reads, retaining in-frame beta chains. Every entry covers one CDR3 protein and lists the most common genes and DNA from its rows. This sample lists some 220,000 distinct CDR3 sequences; over 7% were detected once. The ten top clones hold 4% to 5.5% of the sample. Sequences were obtained from blood, either unsorted or a sorted T cell fraction (not recorded which). These receptor sequences come from a female donor with ankylosing spondylitis or in good health (not recorded which).

A word on this clonotype: The junction departs from germline at one end; a sequencing error may be responsible. The chain employs TRBV29-1 and TRBJ2-7, with 9 bases lining up with TRBD1. Per the germline V gene, CDR1 is SQVTM and CDR2 is ANQGSEA. CDR3 length equals 16 residues. CDR3 residues: CSVGGTGTGFSYGQYF. The CDR3 DNA reads as TGCAGCGTTGGCGGGACCGGGACAGGGTTTTCCTACGGGCAGTACTTC.

The table lists this clonotype with many counts. The chain is built from TRBV5-1 and TRBJ1-1; no clear D gene. The CDR3 covers 13 residues. Germline V gene lookup returns CDR1 SGHRS and CDR2 YFSETQ. Trimming shortened V by 0 bases and J by 3 bases, and 6 bases separated the two germline ends. The chain's CDR3 is CASSLEADTEAFF. CDR3 coding DNA: TGCGCCAGCAGCTTGGAGGCGGACACTGAAGCTTTCTTT.

The V gene is TRBV5-1, the J gene TRBJ2-7; 9 bases are a match to TRBD2. J gave up 6 bases and V 3 bases, and 7 bases lay outside the gene matches. Looked up from germline, CDR1 is SGHRS and CDR2 is YFSETQ. The CDR3 covers 14 residues. For the CDR3, the DNA is TGCGCCAGCAGCTGGGGACTAGCTCCCTCCGAGCAGTACTTC. It translates to CASSWGLAPSEQYF.

This clonotype was recorded at least ten times. The gene calls are TRBV19 and TRBJ1-3; D remains unclear. The germline V gene encodes CDR1 LNHDA and CDR2 SQIVND (reference sequence). V gave up 5 bases and J gave up 0 bases, with 14 bases separating them. The CDR3 is 16 amino acids. This CDR3 reads CASSGDTTGSGNTIYF. CDR3 sequence (DNA): TGTGCCAGTAGTGGAGACACGACCGGCTCTGGAAACACCATATATTTT.

This clonotype has at least ten counts. The CDR3 loop is CASSDLTDTQYF. The CDR3 DNA is TGCGCCAGCAGCGATCTTACAGATACGCAGTATTTT. This sequence joins TRBV5-1 and TRBJ2-3; D remains unclear. There are 12 residues in the CDR3. Germline V gene sequence: CDR1 SGHRS, CDR2 YFSETQ. V was shortened by 4 bases and J by 3 bases, with 6 bases between the two germline ends.

In this sample, this clonotype turned up many times. The chain combines TRBV28 with TRBJ1-1; D unclear. The germline V gene encodes CDR1 MDHEN and CDR2 SYDVKM. Trimming left V 6 bases short and J 3 bases short, with 11 bases between. The CDR3 contains 13 residues. This chain's CDR3 is CASSPPQHTEAFF. In DNA, the CDR3 is TGTGCCAGCAGCCCCCCTCAACACACTGAAGCTTTCTTT.

This clonotype was observed at least ten times. The rearrangement joins TRBV11-2 to TRBJ2-2, with 7 nucleotides matching TRBD1. Germline CDR1 reads SGHAT; CDR2 reads FQNNGV. This CDR3 is 12 amino acids long. V was pared by 6 bases and J by 6 bases, with 1 base of the junction left unmatched. The CDR3 loop is CASRQGAGELFF. The CDR3 nucleotides read TGTGCCAGCAGGCAGGGGGCCGGGGAGCTGTTTTTT.

This clonotype has a count of ten or more. The J gene is TRBJ2-1, the V gene TRBV12-3 or TRBV12-4; D gene uncertain. The CDR3 has 14 residues. Trimming took off 3 bases at V and 7 bases at J, with 13 bases between the two ends. In nucleotides, the CDR3 is TGTGCCAGCAGTTTCCGGGCCAAAGGTAATGAGCAGTTCTTC. Translating gives CASSFRAKGNEQFF.

The table lists this clonotype with many counts. The chain is built from TRBV7-9 and TRBJ2-3, with TRBD2 as a possible D gene (5 bases). The CDR3 totals 13 residues. Trimming stripped 3 bases from V and 3 bases from J, with 7 bases between. CDR1 is SEHNR, CDR2 FQNEAQ, per germline (reference sequence). The CDR3 loop reads CASSLDLTDTQYF. The CDR3 DNA reads as TGTGCCAGCAGCTTGGACTTGACAGATACGCAGTATTTT.

As regards this clonotype: A much larger clone is a single base away; this may be a read error. This rearrangement joins TRBV3-1 to TRBJ1-2, with a weak D call TRBD1 (5 bases). V was shortened by 4 bases and J by 7 bases, with 16 bases between the two germline ends. The length of the CDR3 is 14 residues. The germline CDR1 and CDR2 sequences are LGHDT and YNNKEL (reference sequence). The CDR3 coding sequence is TGTGCCAGCAGCCGAGATTGGAGGGGCGGTGGCTACACCTTC. Its protein product is CASSRDWRGGGYTF.

Many counts were recorded for this clonotype. V is TRBV6-5 and J is TRBJ2-7; 10 positions match TRBD2. Germline lookup yields CDR1 MNHEY and CDR2 SVGAGI. The CDR3 runs to 15 residues. V shed 2 bases and J 1 base; nucleotides not matched to a gene: 2. CDR3 nucleotides: TGTGCCAGCAGTTACGGAGCGGGAGGGTCCTACGAGCAGTACTTC. It specifies CASSYGAGGSYEQYF.

The chain joins TRBV5-1 to TRBJ2-1; 8 bases match TRBD2. The CDR3 loop spans 15 amino acids. V was pared by 2 bases and J by 5 bases, with 6 bases of the junction left unmatched. CDR1 is SGHRS and CDR2 is YFSETQ in the germline V gene. The DNA for the CDR3 is TGCGCCAGCAGCTTTAGCGGGACGACCAACAATGAGCAGTTCTTC. Encoded protein: CASSFSGTTNNEQFF.

This clonotype was counted between two and nine times. This chain joins TRBV7-2 and TRBJ2-1; 8 nucleotides match TRBD2. This CDR3 comprises 15 residues. Germline CDR1 SGHTA, CDR2 FQGNSA. V was pared by 5 bases and J by 3 bases, with 6 bases of the junction left unmatched. CDR3 coding DNA: TGTGCCAGCAGCCCAGAGACTAGCGTCTACAATGAGCAGTTCTTC. This translates into CASSPETSVYNEQFF.

The sample holds many counts of this clonotype. The rearrangement links TRBV5-6 to TRBJ2-1; D is perhaps TRBD2 (6 bases). Germline CDR1 is SGHDT and CDR2 is YYEEEE. V lost 4 bases, J lost 12 bases, and 17 bases lay in between. The CDR3 is 13 amino acids. The CDR3 bases are TGTGCCAGCAGCGCGGCGGGGTCCCTGGGGCAGTTCTTC. Its translation is CASSAAGSLGQFF.

Details on this clonotype: A much larger clone is a single base away; this may be a read error. The V call is TRBV7-2, the J call TRBJ2-5, with a weak D call TRBD2 (6 bases). Germline V gene lookup returns CDR1 SGHTA and CDR2 FQGNSA. The CDR3 is 15 amino acids. The CDR3 DNA sequence: TGTGCCGGCAGCTTAGCCGCTAGCGTTCAAGAGACCCAGTACTTC. Amino acid sequence: CAGSLAASVQETQYF.